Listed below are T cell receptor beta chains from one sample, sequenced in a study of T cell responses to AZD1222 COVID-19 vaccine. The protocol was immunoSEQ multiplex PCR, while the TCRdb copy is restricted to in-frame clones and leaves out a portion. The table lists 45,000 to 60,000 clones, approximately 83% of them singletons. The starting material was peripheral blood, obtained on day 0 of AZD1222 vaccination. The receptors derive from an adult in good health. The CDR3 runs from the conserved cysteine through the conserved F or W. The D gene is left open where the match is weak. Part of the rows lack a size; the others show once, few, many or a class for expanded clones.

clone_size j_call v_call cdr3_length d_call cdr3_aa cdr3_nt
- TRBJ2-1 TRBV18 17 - CASSLTTSSRSYNEQFF TGTGCCAGCTCACTTACGACTTCGTCTCGATCCTACAATGAGCAGTTCTTC
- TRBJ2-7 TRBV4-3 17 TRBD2 CASSQDSVTSGSYEQYF TGCGCCAGCAGCCAAGATTCAGTGACTAGCGGCTCCTACGAGCAGTACTTC
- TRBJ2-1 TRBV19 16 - CASSIGAGSSYNEQFF TGTGCCAGTAGTATAGGGGCGGGCAGCTCCTACAATGAGCAGTTCTTC
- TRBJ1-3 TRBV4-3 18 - CASSQDQGQFFSGNTIYF TGCGCCAGCAGCCAAGATCAAGGCCAGTTTTTCTCTGGAAACACCATATATTTT
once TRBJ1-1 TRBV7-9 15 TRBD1 CASSLLRGLNTEAFF TGTGCCAGCAGCTTATTAAGGGGGCTAAACACTGAAGCTTTCTTT
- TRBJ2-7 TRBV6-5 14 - CASSYSAMGYEQYF TGTGCCAGCAGTTACTCCGCCATGGGCTACGAGCAGTACTTC
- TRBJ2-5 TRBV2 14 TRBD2 CASRELAGVETQYF TGTGCCAGCAGGGAACTAGCGGGAGTGGAGACCCAGTACTTC
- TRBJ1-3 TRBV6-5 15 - CASRDQGFSGNTIYF TGTGCCAGCAGGGATCAGGGGTTCTCTGGAAACACCATATATTTT
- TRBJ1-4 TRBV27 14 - CATSRASTNEKLFF TGTGCCACCTCCAGGGCTTCAACTAATGAAAAACTGTTTTTT
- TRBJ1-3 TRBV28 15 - CASSLDSPGPNTIYF TGTGCCAGCAGTTTAGACTCACCGGGGCCAAACACCATATATTTT
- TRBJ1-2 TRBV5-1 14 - CASSLGDRGNGYTF TGCGCCAGCAGCTTGGGAGACCGGGGAAATGGCTACACCTTC
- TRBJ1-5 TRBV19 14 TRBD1 CASSPGTVNQPQHF TGTGCCAGTAGCCCTGGGACAGTCAATCAGCCCCAGCATTTT
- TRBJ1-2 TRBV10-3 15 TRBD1 CAIRAGDSESGGYTF TGTGCCATCAGGGCCGGGGACAGTGAGAGTGGGGGCTACACCTTC